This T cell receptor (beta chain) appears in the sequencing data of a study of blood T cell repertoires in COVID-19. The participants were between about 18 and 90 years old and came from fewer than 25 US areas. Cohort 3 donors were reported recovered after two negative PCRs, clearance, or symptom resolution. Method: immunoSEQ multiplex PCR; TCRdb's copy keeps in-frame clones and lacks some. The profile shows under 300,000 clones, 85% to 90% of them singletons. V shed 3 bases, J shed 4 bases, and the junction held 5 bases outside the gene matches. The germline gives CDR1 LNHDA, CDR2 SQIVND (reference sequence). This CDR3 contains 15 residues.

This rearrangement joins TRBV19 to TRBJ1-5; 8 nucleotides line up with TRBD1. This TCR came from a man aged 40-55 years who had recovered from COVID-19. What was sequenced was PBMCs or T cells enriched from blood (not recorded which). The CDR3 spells CASSIRTGSNQPQHF. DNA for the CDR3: TGTGCCAGTAGTATCAGGACAGGGAGTAATCAGCCCCAGCATTTT.